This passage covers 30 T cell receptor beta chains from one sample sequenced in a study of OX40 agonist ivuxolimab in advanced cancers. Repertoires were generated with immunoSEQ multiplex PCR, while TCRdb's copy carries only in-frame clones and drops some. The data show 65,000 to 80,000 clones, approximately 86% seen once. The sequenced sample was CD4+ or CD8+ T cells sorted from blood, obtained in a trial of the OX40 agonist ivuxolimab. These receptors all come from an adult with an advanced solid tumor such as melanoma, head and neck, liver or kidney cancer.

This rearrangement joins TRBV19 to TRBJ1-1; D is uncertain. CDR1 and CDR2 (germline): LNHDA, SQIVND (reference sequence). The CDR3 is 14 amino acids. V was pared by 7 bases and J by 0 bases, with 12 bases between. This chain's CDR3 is CASTRTVLNTEAFF. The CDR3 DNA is TGTGCCAGTACCCGGACGGTCTTGAACACTGAAGCTTTCTTT.

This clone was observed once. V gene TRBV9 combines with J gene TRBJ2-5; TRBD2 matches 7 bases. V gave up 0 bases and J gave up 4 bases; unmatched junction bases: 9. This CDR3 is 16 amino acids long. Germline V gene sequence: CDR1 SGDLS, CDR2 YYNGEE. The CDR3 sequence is CASSVAMRGGSETQYF. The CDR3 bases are TGTGCCAGCAGCGTAGCTATGCGCGGGGGTTCAGAGACCCAGTACTTC.

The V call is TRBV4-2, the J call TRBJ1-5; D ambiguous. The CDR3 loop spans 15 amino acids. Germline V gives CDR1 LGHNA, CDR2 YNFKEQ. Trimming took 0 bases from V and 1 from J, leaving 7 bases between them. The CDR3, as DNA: TGTGCCAGCAGCCAAGATCACGTCAGCAATCAGCCCCAGCATTTT. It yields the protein CASSQDHVSNQPQHF.

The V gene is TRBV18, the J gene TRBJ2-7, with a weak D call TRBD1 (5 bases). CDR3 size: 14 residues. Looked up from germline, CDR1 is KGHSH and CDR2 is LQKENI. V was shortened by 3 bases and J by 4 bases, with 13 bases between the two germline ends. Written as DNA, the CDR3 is TGTGCCAGCTCACCCGTACAAACAGGATACGAGCAGTACTTC. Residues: CASSPVQTGYEQYF.

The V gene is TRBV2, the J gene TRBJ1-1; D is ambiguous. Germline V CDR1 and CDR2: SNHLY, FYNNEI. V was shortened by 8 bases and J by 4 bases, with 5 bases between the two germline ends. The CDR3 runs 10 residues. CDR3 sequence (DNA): TGTGCCAGCTTGCTCACTGAAGCTTTCTTT. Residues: CASLLTEAFF.

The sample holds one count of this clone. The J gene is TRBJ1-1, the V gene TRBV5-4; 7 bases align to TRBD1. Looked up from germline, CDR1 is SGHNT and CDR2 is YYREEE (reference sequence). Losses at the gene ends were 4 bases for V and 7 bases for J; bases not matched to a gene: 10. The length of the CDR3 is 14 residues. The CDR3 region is CASSRGTGADEAFF. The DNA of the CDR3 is TGTGCCAGCAGCCGTGGAACAGGGGCGGATGAAGCTTTCTTT.

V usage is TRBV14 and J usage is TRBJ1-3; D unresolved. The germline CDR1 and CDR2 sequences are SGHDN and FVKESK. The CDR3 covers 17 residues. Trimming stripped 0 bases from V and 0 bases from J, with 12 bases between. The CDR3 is CASSQDFGVNSGNTIYF. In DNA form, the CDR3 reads TGTGCCAGCAGCCAAGATTTCGGGGTCAACTCTGGAAACACCATATATTTT.

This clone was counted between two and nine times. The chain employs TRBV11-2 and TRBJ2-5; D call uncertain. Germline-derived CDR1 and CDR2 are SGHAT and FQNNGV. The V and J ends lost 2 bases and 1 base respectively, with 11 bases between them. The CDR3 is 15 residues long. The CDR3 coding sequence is TGTGCCAGCAGCTTATCCCATAACCCCCAAGAGACCCAGTACTTC. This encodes CASSLSHNPQETQYF.

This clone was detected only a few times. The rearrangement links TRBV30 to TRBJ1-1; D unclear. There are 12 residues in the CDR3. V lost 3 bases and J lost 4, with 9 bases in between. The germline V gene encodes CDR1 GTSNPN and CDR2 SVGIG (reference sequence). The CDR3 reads CAWSIGGTEAFF. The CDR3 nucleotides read TGTGCCTGGAGCATCGGAGGCACTGAAGCTTTCTTT.

The CDR3 sequence: CASSLQRARGYTF. The CDR3 region has the DNA TGTGCCAGCAGTTTACAGAGGGCCCGAGGCTACACCTTC. The chain recombines TRBV28 with TRBJ1-2; D is ambiguous. Trimming pared 2 bases from V and 8 bases from J, leaving 12 bases between. The CDR3 runs to 13 residues. In germline, CDR1 is MDHEN, CDR2 SYDVKM.

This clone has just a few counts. CDR3 bases: TGTGCCAGCAGCTTGGACAGTCATAGCAATCAGCCCCAGCATTTT. Protein sequence: CASSLDSHSNQPQHF. V usage is TRBV6-5 and J usage is TRBJ1-5; D might be TRBD1 (6 bases). The CDR3 spans 15 residues. Trimming removed 6 bases from V and 0 bases from J, with 12 bases in between. The germline V gene encodes CDR1 MNHEY and CDR2 SVGAGI.

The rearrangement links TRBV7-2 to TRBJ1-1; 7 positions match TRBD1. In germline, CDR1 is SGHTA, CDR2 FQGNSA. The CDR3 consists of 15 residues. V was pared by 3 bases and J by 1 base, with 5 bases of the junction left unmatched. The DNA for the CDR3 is TGTGCCAGCAGCTTGGACTGGACAGGGAACACTGAAGCTTTCTTT. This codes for CASSLDWTGNTEAFF. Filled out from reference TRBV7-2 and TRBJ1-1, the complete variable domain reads GAGVSQSPSNKVTEKGKDVELRCDPISGHTALYWYRQSLGQGLEFLIYFQGNSAPDKSGLPSDRFSAERTGGSVSTLTIQRTQQEDSAVYLCASSLDWTGNTEAFFGQGTRLTVV.

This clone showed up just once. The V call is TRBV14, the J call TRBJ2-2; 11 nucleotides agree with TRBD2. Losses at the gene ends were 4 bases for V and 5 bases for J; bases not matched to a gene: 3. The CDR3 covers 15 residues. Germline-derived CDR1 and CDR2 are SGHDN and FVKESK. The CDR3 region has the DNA TGTGCCAGCAGCCCGACTAGCGGGGTAACCGGGGAGCTGTTTTTT. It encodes CASSPTSGVTGELFF.

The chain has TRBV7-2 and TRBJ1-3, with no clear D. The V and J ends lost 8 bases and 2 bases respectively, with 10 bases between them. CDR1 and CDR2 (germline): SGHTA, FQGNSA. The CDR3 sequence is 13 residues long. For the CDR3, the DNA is TGTGCCAGCCAGGAGGGCCCTGGAAACACCATATATTTT. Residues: CASQEGPGNTIYF.

The CDR3 DNA sequence: TGTGCCAGCCTCCAGGGATATGGAGAGACCCAGTACTTC. This codes for CASLQGYGETQYF. The chain employs TRBV6-1 and TRBJ2-5; a possible D gene is TRBD1 (5 bases). Germline CDR1 and CDR2: MNHNS and SASEGT. Trimming removed 8 bases at V and 4 bases at J, with 14 bases between. The CDR3 extends over 13 amino acids.

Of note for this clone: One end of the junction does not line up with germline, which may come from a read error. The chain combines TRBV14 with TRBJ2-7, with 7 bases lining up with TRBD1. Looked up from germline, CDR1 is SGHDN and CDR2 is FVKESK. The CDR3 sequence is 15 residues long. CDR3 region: CASSKNRGQYYEQCF. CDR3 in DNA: TGTGCCAGCAGCAAAAACAGGGGTCAGTACTACGAGCAGTGCTTC.

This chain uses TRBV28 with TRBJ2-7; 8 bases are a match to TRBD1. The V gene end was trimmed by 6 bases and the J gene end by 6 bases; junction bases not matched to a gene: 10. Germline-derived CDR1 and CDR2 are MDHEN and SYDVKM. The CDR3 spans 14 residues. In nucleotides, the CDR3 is TGTGCCAGCAGCATCCGGGACAGGAGAGGCGAGCAGTACTTC. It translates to CASSIRDRRGEQYF.

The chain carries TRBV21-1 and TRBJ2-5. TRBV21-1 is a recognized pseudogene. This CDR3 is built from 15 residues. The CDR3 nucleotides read TGTGCCAGCAGCTCTTCCCCGGTCGTAGGAGAGACCCAGTACTTC. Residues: CASSSSPVVGETQYF.

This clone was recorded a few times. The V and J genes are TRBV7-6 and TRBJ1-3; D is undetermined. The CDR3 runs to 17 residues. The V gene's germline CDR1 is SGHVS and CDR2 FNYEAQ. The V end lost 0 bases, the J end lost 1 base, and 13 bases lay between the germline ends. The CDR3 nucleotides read TGTGCCAGCAGCTTAGCTCTTAGGGCCTCGTCTGGAAACACCATATATTTT. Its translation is CASSLALRASSGNTIYF.

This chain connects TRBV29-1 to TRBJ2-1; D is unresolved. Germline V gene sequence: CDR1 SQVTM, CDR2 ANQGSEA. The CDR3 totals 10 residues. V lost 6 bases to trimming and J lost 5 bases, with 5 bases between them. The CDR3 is CSVRHNEQFF. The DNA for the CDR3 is TGCAGCGTCAGGCACAATGAGCAGTTCTTC.

The CDR3 protein is CASRSTGQGFSVYGYTF. The CDR3 nucleotides read TGTGCCAGCAGGAGCACGGGACAGGGCTTCTCGGTCTATGGCTACACCTTC. The V call is TRBV28, the J call TRBJ1-2; TRBD1 matches 9 bases. The V and J ends lost 6 bases and 4 bases, in that order; junction bases with no gene match: 15. CDR3 length: 17 amino acids. Looked up from germline, CDR1 is MDHEN and CDR2 is SYDVKM.

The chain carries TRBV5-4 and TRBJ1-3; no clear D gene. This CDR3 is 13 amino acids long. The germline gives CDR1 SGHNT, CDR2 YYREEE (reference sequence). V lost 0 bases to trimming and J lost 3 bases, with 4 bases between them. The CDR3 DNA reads TGTGCCAGCAGCTTGGCCAATGGAAACACCATATATTTT. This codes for CASSLANGNTIYF.

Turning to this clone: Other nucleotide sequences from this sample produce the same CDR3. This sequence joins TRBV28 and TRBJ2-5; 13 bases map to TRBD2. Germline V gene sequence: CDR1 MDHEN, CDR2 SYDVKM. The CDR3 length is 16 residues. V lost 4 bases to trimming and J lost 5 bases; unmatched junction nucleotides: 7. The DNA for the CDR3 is TGTGCCAGCAGTTCTACTAGCGGGGGGGCGGGGGAGACCCAGTACTTC. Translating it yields CASSSTSGGAGETQYF.

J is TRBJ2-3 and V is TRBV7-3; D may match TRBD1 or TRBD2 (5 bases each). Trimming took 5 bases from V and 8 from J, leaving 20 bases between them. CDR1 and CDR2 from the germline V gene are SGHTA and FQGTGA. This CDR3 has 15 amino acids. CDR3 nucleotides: TGTGCCAGCAGCCCATTAGGGGAGTCCGCCTCTACGCAGTATTTT. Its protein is CASSPLGESASTQYF.

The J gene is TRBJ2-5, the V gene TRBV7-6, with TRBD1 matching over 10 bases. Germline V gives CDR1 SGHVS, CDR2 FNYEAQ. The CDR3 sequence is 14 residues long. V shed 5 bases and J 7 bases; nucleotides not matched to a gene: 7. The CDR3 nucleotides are TGTGCCAGCAGCCAGAGACAGGGGGCCGGGACCCAGTACTTC. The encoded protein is CASSQRQGAGTQYF.

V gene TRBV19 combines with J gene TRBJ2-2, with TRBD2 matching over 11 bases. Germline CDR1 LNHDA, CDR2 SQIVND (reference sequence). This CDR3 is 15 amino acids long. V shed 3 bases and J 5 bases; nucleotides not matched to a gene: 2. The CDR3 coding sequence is TGTGCCAGTAGTATCGGGACTAGCGGTACCGGGGAGCTGTTTTTT. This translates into CASSIGTSGTGELFF.

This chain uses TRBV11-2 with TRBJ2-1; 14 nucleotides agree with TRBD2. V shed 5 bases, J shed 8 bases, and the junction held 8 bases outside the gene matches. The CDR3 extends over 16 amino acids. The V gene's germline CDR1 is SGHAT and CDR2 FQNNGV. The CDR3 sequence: CASSQTSGRAAHEQFF. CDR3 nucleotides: TGTGCCAGCAGCCAGACTAGCGGGAGGGCCGCCCATGAGCAGTTCTTC. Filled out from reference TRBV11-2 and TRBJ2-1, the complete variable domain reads EAGVAQSPRYKIIEKRQSVAFWCNPISGHATLYWYQQILGQGPKLLIQFQNNGVVDDSQLPKDRFSAERLKGVDSTLKIQPAKLEDSAVYLCASSQTSGRAAHEQFFGPGTRLTVL.

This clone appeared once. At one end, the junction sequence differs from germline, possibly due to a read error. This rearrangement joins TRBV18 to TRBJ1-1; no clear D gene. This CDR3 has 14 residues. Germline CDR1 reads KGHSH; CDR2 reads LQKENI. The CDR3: CASHPVSGNAEAFF. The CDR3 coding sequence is TGTGCCAGCCACCCGGTCTCGGGGAACGCTGAAGCTTTCTTT.

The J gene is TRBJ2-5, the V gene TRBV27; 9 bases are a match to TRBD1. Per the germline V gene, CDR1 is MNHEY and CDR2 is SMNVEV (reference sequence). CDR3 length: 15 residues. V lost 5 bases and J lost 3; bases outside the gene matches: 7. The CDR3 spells CASSPWTGEKETQYF. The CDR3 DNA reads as TGTGCCAGCAGTCCCTGGACAGGGGAGAAAGAGACCCAGTACTTC.

In nucleotides, the CDR3 is TGTGCCAGCACCCCGGGGAGGGTGGATGAGCAGTTCTTC. It yields the protein CASTPGRVDEQFF. The chain recombines TRBV6-5 with TRBJ2-1; TRBD2 matches 7 bases. V lost 7 bases, J lost 8 bases, and 8 bases stayed unmatched. The CDR3 extends over 13 amino acids. Germline CDR1 MNHEY, CDR2 SVGAGI.